These T cell receptor beta chains were read from a single sample in a study of CD8 T cells in ankylosing spondylitis. TCRdb used MiXCR to reprocess the 5' RACE reads, holding one entry per CDR3 protein. The sample has about 140,000 distinct CDR3 sequences; 7% to 9% are singletons. The specimen sequenced was synovial fluid, either unsorted or a sorted T cell fraction (not recorded which). The receptors were sampled from a male donor with ankylosing spondylitis. CDR3s include the opening cysteine and the closing phenylalanine or tryptophan. The D gene is left open where the match is weak. Size values are once, few and many counts, or a class for expanded clones, and some rows have none.

>14|TRBJ1-2|-|TRBV20-1|TRBD1
CSAEDRRRSYGYTF
TGCAGTGCTGAGGACAGGCGACGATCCTATGGCTACACCTTC
>18|TRBJ1-2|-|TRBV20-1|TRBD1
CIRSLTSPLDRANYGYTF
TGCATCCGCTCCTTGACTAGCCCTCTGGACAGGGCGAACTATGGCTACACCTTC
>15|TRBJ1-5|-|TRBV20-1|-
CSAQYRERRGQPQHF
TGCAGTGCCCAATACAGGGAAAGACGGGGCCAGCCCCAGCATTTT
>13|TRBJ1-2|many|TRBV6-1|-
CASRSFDTYGYTF
TGTGCCAGCAGATCTTTCGACACCTATGGCTACACCTTC
>13|TRBJ2-5|-|TRBV19|-
CASNRRAQETQYF
TGTGCCAGTAATCGACGAGCCCAAGAGACCCAGTACTTC
>18|TRBJ2-3|few|TRBV4-1|-
CASSQAPGGGSRADTQYF
TGCGCCAGCAGCCAGGCCCCGGGGGGCGGGTCGAGGGCAGATACGCAGTATTTT
>16|TRBJ2-6|many|TRBV5-1|-
CASSSRLGSGANVLTF
TGCGCCAGCAGCTCTAGACTCGGCTCTGGGGCCAACGTCCTGACTTTC
>15|TRBJ2-7|-|TRBV9|-
CASSVRDQPFYEQYF
TGTGCCAGCAGCGTTAGGGACCAACCCTTCTACGAGCAGTACTTC
>12|TRBJ1-2|-|TRBV29-1|-
CSVGAGGYGYTF
TGCAGCGTTGGGGCAGGCGGATATGGCTACACCTTC
>14|TRBJ2-7|many|TRBV3-1|-
CASSQDGGVYEQYF
TGTGCCAGCAGCCAAGATGGGGGAGTCTACGAGCAGTACTTC
>13|TRBJ1-2|many|TRBV2|-
CASRAGTGYGYTF
TGTGCCAGCAGGGCCGGGACTGGCTATGGCTACACCTTC